This T cell receptor (beta chain) was sequenced in a study of blood T cell repertoires in COVID-19. Measured with immunoSEQ multiplex PCR; TCRdb has only the in-frame clones, and not every one. There are 100,000 to 150,000 clones in the sample; roughly 80% occur only once, and 12% lies in the top ten. V was trimmed by 1 base and J by 3 bases, leaving 12 bases between them. Germline CDR1 MNHNS, CDR2 SASEGT. This CDR3 has 16 residues. This clone was picked up a small number of times. Sequenced material: peripheral blood. The TCR sequence derives from a woman in her sixties with acute or convalescent COVID-19. The chain carries TRBV6-1 and TRBJ1-4, with D uncertain. CDR3: CASSEEAGGSNEKLFF. The CDR3 DNA is TGTGCCAGCAGTGAAGAAGCAGGAGGGTCTAATGAAAAACTGTTTTTT.